These 21 T cell receptor beta chains originate from one sample sequenced in a study of T cells in Graves' hyperthyroidism and ophthalmopathy (dated by TCRdb to about 2019). To prepare the library, multiplex PCR was applied. For sequencing, an Illumina HiSeq 2000 was employed. Amplification of TCR beta CDR3 regions was carried out from RNA transcripts. The TCR CDR3 was subjected to a first round of RT-PCR using the HTBI primer set and the Qiagen OneStep RT-PCR kit. TCRdb took the public reads, trimmed them with fastp at Q25, ran MiXCR for clone calling and kept in-frame beta chains. Merged by CDR3 protein, the rows form single entries marked with the most common genes and DNA. The sample table contains roughly 100,000 distinct CDR3 sequences; only one count was recorded for roughly 40% of them. Of the sample, roughly a tenth falls within the top ten clones. Sequenced sample: peripheral blood or thyroid tissue (not recorded which). All receptors come from a woman aged 25 to 39 with Graves' hyperthyroidism.

This clonotype was seen repeatedly, ten times or more. This chain links TRBV2 with TRBJ1-2; D is undetermined. The CDR3 extends over 11 amino acids. Trimming took 4 bases from V and 6 from J, leaving 6 bases between them. Germline V gene lookup returns CDR1 SNHLY and CDR2 FYNNEI. The CDR3 is CASSVLHGYTF. The CDR3 DNA reads TGTGCCAGCAGTGTCCTTCATGGCTACACCTTC.

Concerning this clonotype itself: This sequence may be a read error, since a much larger clone differs from it by one base. This chain uses TRBV7-2 with TRBJ1-2; TRBD1 aligns across 7 bases. Germline V gives CDR1 SGHTA, CDR2 FQGNSA. This CDR3 has 16 residues. The DNA for the CDR3 is TGTGCCAGCAGCTCGGGACAGCGCCTTTGGTACTATGGCTACGCCTTC. It is translated as CASSSGQRLWYYGYAF.

This chain links TRBV24-1 with TRBJ2-3; TRBD2 aligns across 12 bases. Per the germline V gene, CDR1 is KGHDR and CDR2 is SFDVKD. CDR3 size: 19 residues. Unmatched junction bases numbered 8, after V lost 2 bases and J lost 0 bases. CDR3 amino acids: CATSDSGLAGWWSTDTQYF. The DNA of the CDR3 is TGTGCCACCAGTGATTCTGGACTAGCGGGGTGGTGGAGCACAGATACGCAGTATTTT.

As concerns this clonotype: The conserved phenylalanine or tryptophan is not found at the CDR3 terminus, so this likely reflects a read error. The limits of the CDR3 on the DNA are not certain, so only TCRdb's listed CDR3 is given. This sequence joins TRBV7-9 and TRBJ2-5; the table names TRBD2, a call not compared with the DNA. The CDR3 region is 15 residues in length, termini included. The germline CDR1 and CDR2 sequences are SEHNR and FQNEAQ (reference sequence). CDR3: CASSLGAGAGETRYY.

This clonotype was seen ten or more times. V gene TRBV28 combines with J gene TRBJ2-5; maybe TRBD2 (7 bases). This CDR3 is 13 amino acids long. Germline loops: CDR1 MDHEN, CDR2 SYDVKM. Trimming removed 3 bases from V and 7 bases from J, with 12 bases in between. CDR3 nucleotide sequence: TGTGCCAGCAGTTTGGGGGGGCACGGGACCCAGTACTTC. Its protein product is CASSLGGHGTQYF.

This clonotype was counted many times. This chain connects TRBV30 to TRBJ1-1, with a tentative D call TRBD1 (5 bases). The CDR3 sequence is 13 residues long. Trimming removed 0 bases from V and 8 bases from J, with 13 bases in between. The germline V gene has CDR1 GTSNPN and CDR2 SVGIG (reference sequence). The CDR3 DNA sequence: TGTGCCTGGAGTGTAACCCATGGGACCGAAGCTTTCTTT. It codes for CAWSVTHGTEAFF.

This chain uses TRBV10-2 with TRBJ1-1, with D tentatively TRBD1 (6 bases). The V end was cut by 10 bases, the J end by 1 base, with 10 bases between. The CDR3 length is 12 residues. CDR1 is WSHSY and CDR2 is SAAADI in the germline V gene. The CDR3 here is CAKGGGNTEAFF. The CDR3 DNA sequence: TGCGCCAAGGGGGGGGGGAACACTGAAGCTTTCTTT.

In this sample, this clonotype turned up many times. The chain recombines TRBV6-4 with TRBJ2-7; 8 nucleotides agree with TRBD2. Trimming cost V 8 bases and J 2 bases; bases outside gene matches: 8. This CDR3 comprises 14 residues. Germline V CDR1 and CDR2: MRHNA, SNTAGT. CDR3 protein: CASPQLADPYEQYF. CDR3 nucleotide sequence: TGTGCCAGCCCTCAACTAGCGGATCCCTACGAGCAGTACTTC.

Turning to this clonotype: The junction differs from germline at one of its ends, possibly a read error. V usage is TRBV7-3 and J usage is TRBJ2-7, with D possibly being TRBD2 (5 bases). Germline V gene data show CDR1 as SGHTA and CDR2 as FQGTGA. The CDR3 runs 16 residues. The CDR3, as DNA: TGTGCCAGCAGCTTAGGAGGACCGCTGCGGGCCTACAAGCAGTACTTC. Translating gives CASSLGGPLRAYKQYF. The whole variable domain, remainder taken from reference TRBV7-3 and TRBJ2-7, is GAGVSQTPSNKVTEKGKYVELRCDPISGHTALYWYRQSLGQGPEFLIYFQGTGAADDSGLPNDRFFAVRPEGSVSTLKIQRTERGDSAVYLCASSLGGPLRAYKQYFGPGTRLTVT.

In its sample, this clonotype was seen many times. The genes are TRBV9 and TRBJ1-6; D is ambiguous. This CDR3 is 14 amino acids long. Trimming cost V 0 bases and J 4 bases, with 5 bases left between them. In germline, CDR1 is SGDLS, CDR2 YYNGEE. This CDR3 is CASSVAQYNSPLHF. CDR3 DNA: TGTGCCAGCAGCGTAGCACAGTATAATTCACCCCTCCACTTT.

About this clonotype: A read error may be the cause here, since a much bigger clone is one base away. As the CDR3 is not closed by the conserved phenylalanine or tryptophan, this likely results from a read error. The chain recombines TRBV5-1 with TRBJ1-2, with D possibly TRBD1 on 6 matching bases. From germline, CDR1 is SGHRS and CDR2 YFSETQ. The V and J ends lost 3 bases and 4 bases respectively, with 10 bases between them. The CDR3 is 13 amino acids. In DNA form, the CDR3 reads TGCGCCAGCAGCTCGACAGGAATCTATGGCTACACCCTC. Translated: CASSSTGIYGYTL.

This clonotype was counted at least ten times. The gene calls are TRBV28 and TRBJ1-1, with D unclear. Germline assignment: CDR1 MDHEN and CDR2 SYDVKM. The ends were cut back, 3 bases at V and 0 bases at J, with 8 bases in the middle. The CDR3 is made up of 14 amino acids. CDR3 sequence (DNA): TGTGCCAGCAGTTTGGCACAGCTGAACACTGAAGCTTTCTTT. Translation: CASSLAQLNTEAFF.

The gene calls are TRBV7-2 and TRBJ2-5; TRBD1 agrees at 8 bases. This CDR3 has 15 amino acids. In germline, CDR1 is SGHTA, CDR2 FQGNSA. V shed 1 base, J shed 4 bases, and the junction held 5 bases outside the gene matches. The CDR3 nucleotides are TGTGCCAGCAGCTTAGGTACAGGGGGAGGAGAGACCCAGTACTTC. The encoded protein is CASSLGTGGGETQYF.

This clonotype was counted ten times or more. This rearrangement joins TRBV20-1 to TRBJ2-7, with D uncertain. The CDR3 covers 12 residues. Between the trimmed V and J ends, which lost 1 base and 6 bases, there was a span of 10 bases. In germline, CDR1 is DFQATT, CDR2 SNEGSKA (reference sequence). The CDR3 protein is CSARASMIEQYF. CDR3 coding DNA: TGCAGTGCTAGAGCCTCTATGATCGAGCAGTACTTC.

In its sample, this clonotype was seen many times. V is TRBV10-3 and J is TRBJ2-7, with 7 nucleotides matching TRBD1. From germline, CDR1 is ENHRY and CDR2 SYGVKD. The CDR3 is 15 amino acids. J gave up 4 bases and V 7 bases, and 13 bases lay outside the gene matches. CDR3 protein: CAINGRQGVPYEQYF. Written as DNA, the CDR3 is TGTGCCATCAATGGGAGACAGGGAGTCCCTTACGAGCAGTACTTC.

As regards this clonotype: One end of the junction varies from germline; a read error may be responsible. V usage is TRBV15 and J usage is TRBJ1-2; D possibly corresponds to TRBD1 (5 bases). The CDR3 covers 16 residues. Looked up from germline, CDR1 is LNHNV and CDR2 is YYDKDF (reference sequence). The CDR3 bases are TGTGCCACCAGCGGAGATGCCAGGGCCGAGAACTATGGCTACACCTTC. Amino acids: CATSGDARAENYGYTF.

The table lists this clonotype with many counts. Given a much more abundant clone one base away, this may be a read error. The conserved phenylalanine or tryptophan is not found at the CDR3 terminus, so this likely reflects a read error. As DNA, the CDR3 is TGCAGTGCTAGGCTGGGGACAGGGGTTGAGACCCAGTACCTC. Translation: CSARLGTGVETQYL. This chain connects TRBV20-1 to TRBJ2-5, with 10 bases fitting TRBD1. CDR1 DFQATT and CDR2 SNEGSKA come from the germline V gene (reference sequence). After removal of 3 bases from V and 5 bases from J, the junction contained 6 bases not matched to a gene. This CDR3 is 14 amino acids long.

The chain carries TRBV15 and TRBJ1-4; D is possibly TRBD1 (5 bases). There are 15 residues in the CDR3. V was shortened by 8 bases and J by 3 bases, with 16 bases between the two germline ends. The germline V gene encodes CDR1 LNHNV and CDR2 YYDKDF (reference sequence). The CDR3 nucleotides are TGTGCCACCTCGGCCATAAGGGGCCCTAATGAAAAACTGTTTTTT. Its translation: CATSAIRGPNEKLFF.

A word on this clonotype: With a much larger clone just one base away, this may be a read error. The rearrangement uses TRBV3-1 and TRBJ1-1; D remains ambiguous. CDR3 length: 12 residues. CDR1 and CDR2 (germline): LGHDT, YNNKEL (reference sequence). The V end was cut by 5 bases, the J end by 4 bases, with 8 bases between. Here the CDR3 reads CASSSRTTEAFF. Written as DNA, the CDR3 is TGTGCCAGCAGCAGCAGAACCACTGAAGCTTTCTTT.

In its sample, this clonotype was seen many times. A junction boundary mismatches the germline segment, possibly from a read error. The rearrangement links TRBV6-5 to TRBJ1-5; possible D gene TRBD1, 6 bases. The CDR3 loop spans 15 amino acids. Germline V gene lookup returns CDR1 MNHEY and CDR2 SVGAGI. This CDR3 is CASSDSAGARGPQHF. CDR3 DNA: TGTGCCAGCAGTGACTCCGCAGGGGCGAGGGGGCCCCAGCATTTT.

The J gene is TRBJ2-2, the V gene TRBV7-3; 10 bases align to TRBD2. Germline CDR1 SGHTA, CDR2 FQGTGA. The V gene end was trimmed by 4 bases and the J gene end by 0 bases; junction bases not matched to a gene: 5. The CDR3 length is 17 residues. As DNA, the CDR3 is TGTGCCAGCAGCTCGCCAGCGGGAGGGACGAACACCGGGGAGCTGTTTTTT. Translated, it gives CASSSPAGGTNTGELFF.